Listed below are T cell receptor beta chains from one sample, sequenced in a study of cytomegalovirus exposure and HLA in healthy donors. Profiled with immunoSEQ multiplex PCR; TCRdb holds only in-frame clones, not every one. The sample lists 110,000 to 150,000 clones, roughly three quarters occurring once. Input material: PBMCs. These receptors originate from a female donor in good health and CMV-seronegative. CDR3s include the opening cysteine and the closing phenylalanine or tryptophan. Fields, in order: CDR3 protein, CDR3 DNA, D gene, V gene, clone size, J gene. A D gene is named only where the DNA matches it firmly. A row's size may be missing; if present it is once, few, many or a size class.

CASSIDRSYYGYTF,TGTGCCAGTAGTATCGACAGGTCTTACTATGGCTACACCTTC,NA,TRBV19,NA,TRBJ1-2
CSSSRGLAGRNEQFF,TGTTCCAGCAGCCGGGGACTAGCGGGCCGCAATGAGCAGTTCTTC,TRBD2,TRBV7-9,NA,TRBJ2-1
CASSLEGEGYEQYF,TGCGCCAGCAGCTTGGAAGGGGAGGGCTACGAGCAGTACTTC,TRBD2,TRBV5-1,NA,TRBJ2-7
CASSQGSQGTSNLVF,TGCGCCAGCAGCCAAGGTTCACAGGGGACTTCCAATTTGGTCTTT,TRBD1,TRBV4-1,NA,TRBJ1-1
CASSLGVGGSVYEQYF,TGTGCCAGCAGCTTGGGGGTCGGCGGGAGTGTCTACGAGCAGTACTTC,TRBD2,TRBV5-6,few,TRBJ2-7
CASSLEPGTGAVDTEAFF,TGTGCCAGCAGTTTGGAACCCGGGACAGGGGCAGTTGACACTGAAGCTTTCTTT,TRBD1,TRBV27,NA,TRBJ1-1
CASSVRGHTDTQYF,TGTGCCAGCAGTGTTAGGGGGCACACAGATACGCAGTATTTT,TRBD1,TRBV2,many,TRBJ2-3
CASSQELNQPQHF,TGCGCCAGCAGCCAAGAACTAAATCAGCCCCAGCATTTT,NA,TRBV4-3,few,TRBJ1-5
CASKSWGRGNTEAFF,TGTGCCAGCAAATCTTGGGGCAGGGGGAACACTGAAGCTTTCTTT,NA,TRBV27,NA,TRBJ1-1
CASSSALAGVSDTQYF,TGTGCCAGCAGTTCCGCACTAGCGGGAGTCTCAGATACGCAGTATTTT,TRBD2,TRBV27,NA,TRBJ2-3
CATSGGGNTEAFF,TGTGCCACCTCGGGGGGAGGAAACACTGAAGCTTTCTTT,NA,TRBV15,few,TRBJ1-1
CASSLNPRGYEAFF,TGTGCCAGCAGTTTAAACCCGAGGGGGTATGAAGCTTTCTTT,NA,TRBV28,NA,TRBJ1-1